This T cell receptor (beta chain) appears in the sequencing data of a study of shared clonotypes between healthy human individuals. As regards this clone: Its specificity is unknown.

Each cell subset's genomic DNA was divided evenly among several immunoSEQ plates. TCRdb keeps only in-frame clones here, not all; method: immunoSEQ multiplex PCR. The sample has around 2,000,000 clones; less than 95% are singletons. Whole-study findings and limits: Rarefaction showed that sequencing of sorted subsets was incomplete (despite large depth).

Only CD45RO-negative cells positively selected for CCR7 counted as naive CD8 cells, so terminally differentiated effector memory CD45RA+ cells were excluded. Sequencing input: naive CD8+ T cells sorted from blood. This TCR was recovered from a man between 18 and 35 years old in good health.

The CDR3 loop reads CASSLQWSGSNQPQHF. CDR3 in DNA: TGTGCCAGCAGCTTACAATGGAGCGGATCAAATCAGCCCCAGCATTTT. The V call is TRBV5-6, the J call TRBJ1-5; no firm D call. The CDR3 runs 16 residues. V lost 2 bases and J 4 bases, leaving 16 bases between the germline ends. The germline CDR1 and CDR2 sequences are SGHDT and YYEEEE.